This TCR beta chain came from a study of control samples from healthy donors and cancer patients. Per the germline V gene, CDR1 is MNHEY and CDR2 is SVGAGI. The CDR3 loop spans 14 amino acids. V lost 7 bases, J lost 2 bases, and 15 bases lay in between. The assay was immunoSEQ multiplex PCR, and TCRdb's table has in-frame clones only and misses some. In the table there are 90,000 to 150,000 clones, approximately 88% of which are singletons. The sample taken for sequencing was blood. The chain links TRBV6-5 to TRBJ2-7; D may correspond to TRBD1 or TRBD2 (5 bases each). The sequence came from a man aged 40-55 years in good health. DNA for the CDR3: TGTGCCAGCACGCCATGGGACGGACCCTACGAGCAGTACTTC. It yields the protein CASTPWDGPYEQYF.